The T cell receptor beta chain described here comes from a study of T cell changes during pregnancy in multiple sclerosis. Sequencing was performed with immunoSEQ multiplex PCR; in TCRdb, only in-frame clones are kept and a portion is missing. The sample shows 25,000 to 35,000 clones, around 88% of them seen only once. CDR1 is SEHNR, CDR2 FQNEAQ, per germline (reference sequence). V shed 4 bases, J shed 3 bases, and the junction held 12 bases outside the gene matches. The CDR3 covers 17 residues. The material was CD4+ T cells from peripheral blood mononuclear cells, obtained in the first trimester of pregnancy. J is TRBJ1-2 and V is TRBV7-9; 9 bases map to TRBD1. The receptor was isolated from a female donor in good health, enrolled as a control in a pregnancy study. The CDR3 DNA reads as TGTGCCAGCAGCTATAGATACAGGGGGCGAGACCACTATGGCTACACCTTC. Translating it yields CASSYRYRGRDHYGYTF. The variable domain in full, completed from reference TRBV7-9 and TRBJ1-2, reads DTGVSQNPRHKITKRGQNVTFRCDPISEHNRLYWYRQTLGQGPEFLTYFQNEAQLEKSRLLSDRFSAERPKGSFSTLEIQRTEQGDSAMYLCASSYRYRGRDHYGYTFGSGTRLTVV.